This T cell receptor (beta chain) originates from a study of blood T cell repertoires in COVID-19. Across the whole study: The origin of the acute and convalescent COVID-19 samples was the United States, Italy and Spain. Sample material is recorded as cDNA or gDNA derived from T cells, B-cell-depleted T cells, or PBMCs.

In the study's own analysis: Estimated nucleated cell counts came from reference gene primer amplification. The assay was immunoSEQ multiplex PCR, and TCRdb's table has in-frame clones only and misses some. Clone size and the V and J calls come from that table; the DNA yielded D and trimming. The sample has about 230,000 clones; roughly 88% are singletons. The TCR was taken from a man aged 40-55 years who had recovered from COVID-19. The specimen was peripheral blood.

CDR3 nucleotides: TGCGCCAGCAGCTTGGGAAATACCGGGGGAGCCTACGAGCAGTACTTC. Amino acid sequence: CASSLGNTGGAYEQYF. This chain uses TRBV5-1 with TRBJ2-7, with D tentatively TRBD2 (6 bases). V was clipped by 0 bases and J by 2 bases, with 15 bases between them. The CDR3 runs to 16 residues. Germline assignment: CDR1 SGHRS and CDR2 YFSETQ.